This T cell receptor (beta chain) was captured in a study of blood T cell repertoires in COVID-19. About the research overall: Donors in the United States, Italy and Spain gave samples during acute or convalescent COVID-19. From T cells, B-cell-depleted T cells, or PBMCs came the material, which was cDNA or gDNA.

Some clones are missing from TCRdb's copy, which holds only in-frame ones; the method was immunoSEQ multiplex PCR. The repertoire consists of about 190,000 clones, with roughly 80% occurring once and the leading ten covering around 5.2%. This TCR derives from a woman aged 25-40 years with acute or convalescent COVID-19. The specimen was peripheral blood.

The CDR3 nucleotides read TGTGCCATCAGTGAGAGGGCAGGGGACACTGAAGCTTTCTTT. Translation: CAISERAGDTEAFF. The chain combines TRBV10-3 with TRBJ1-1, with D possibly TRBD1 on 6 matching bases. CDR1 and CDR2 from the germline V gene are ENHRY and SYGVKD. The ends were cut back, 2 bases at V and 3 bases at J, with 10 bases in the middle. CDR3 length: 14 amino acids.